The T cell receptor (beta chain) under discussion was sequenced for a study of T cell repertoires in cytomegalovirus infection. Turning to the study itself: Recently identified HLA-C-restricted and well-studied HLA-B-restricted CMV epitopes were used. Indications came from public TCR beta signatures; they pointed to CMV infection and to a matching HLA type.

TCRdb reprocessed the reads with MiXCR, giving one entry per CDR3 protein. The table shows more than 250,000 distinct CDR3 sequences, with around 25% occurring only once. As to this clonotype: Its specificity is not known.

There are 13 residues in the CDR3. V was shortened by 5 bases and J by 1 base, with 9 bases between the two germline ends. General study findings and limits: Summed frequency of shared TCR beta families picked out CMV carriers who also had the relevant HLA.

The clonotype originates from a human donor in good health (CMV status not recorded). Some clones in this sample may be carry-over from other donors' samples. The chain has TRBV12-3 or TRBV12-4 and TRBJ2-7; D is possibly TRBD1 (6 bases). The sequenced sample was cultured PBMCs, obtained from culture after CMV antigen stimulation. The CDR3 nucleotides are TGTGCCAGCAGTCGACAGGAGTCCTACGAGCAGTACTTC. It specifies CASSRQESYEQYF.